This T cell receptor (beta chain) originates from a study of shared clonotypes between healthy human individuals. TCRdb's copy holds only in-frame clones and misses some; the assay was immunoSEQ multiplex PCR. Seen here are 150,000 to 200,000 clones, approximately 61% observed once, and the top ten hold roughly 10%. CDR1 and CDR2 (germline): SGHVS, FQNEAQ. This CDR3 comprises 15 residues. Losses at the gene ends were 6 bases for V and 1 base for J; bases not matched to a gene: 4. The sequence came from a man aged 25 to 45 in good health. The rearrangement uses TRBV7-8 and TRBJ2-2; 8 bases agree with TRBD1. The sample was memory CD4+ T cells sorted from blood. Regarding subset: CD45RA-negative fraction. The CDR3 reads CASRPGTGNTGELFF. In DNA, the CDR3 is TGTGCCAGCAGACCCGGGACAGGGAACACCGGGGAGCTGTTTTTT.